This entry features one T cell receptor (beta chain) sequence. As yet, its antigen is unknown. TCRdb ran MiXCR on the reads and lists one entry per CDR3 protein. The sample has about 470,000 distinct CDR3 sequences; approximately 40% are singletons. This specimen belongs to a study of T cell repertoires in cytomegalovirus infection. The wider study: It can be stated that public TCR beta signatures indicated CMV infection as well as a matching HLA type.

The CDR3 is made up of 16 amino acids. The V gene end was trimmed by 6 bases and the J gene end by 2 bases; junction bases not matched to a gene: 10. Notes on the study in general: Cumulative frequency (of public TCR beta family members) identified carriers of CMV plus the relevant HLA.

This TCR derives from a human donor in good health (CMV status not recorded). Some clones in this sample may be carry-over from other donors' samples. The sample consisted of cultured PBMCs, taken from culture after CMV antigen stimulation. The V call is TRBV12-3 or TRBV12-4, the J call TRBJ1-5; 7 bases are a match to TRBD1. CDR3 nucleotides: TGTGCCAGCAGCCAGGACAGGCCCGGGCGCAATCAGCCCCAGCATTTT. It is translated as CASSQDRPGRNQPQHF.